This T cell receptor beta chain was identified during a study of cytomegalovirus exposure and HLA in healthy donors. Study outcomes and limitations: Later analysis reportedly placed an Asian-associated ancestry cluster below the roughly 690-donor mean in N-insertions.

PCR amplification relied on 60 Vbeta primers (plus 13 Jbeta primers). Libraries were prepared by immunoSEQ multiplex PCR; TCRdb keeps only in-frame clonotypes and omits some of them. This sample's clone table lists more than 40,000 clones. Worth noting for this clone: Its antigen is undetermined.

The TCR originated in a male donor in good health and CMV-seronegative. The source material was PBMCs.

CDR3: CASSLLAGGSTDTQYF. CDR3 DNA sequence: TGCGCCAGCAGCTTACTAGCGGGTGGGAGCACAGATACGCAGTATTTT. The V gene is TRBV5-1, the J gene TRBJ2-3; 9 positions match TRBD2. Germline V gene data show CDR1 as SGHRS and CDR2 as YFSETQ. J lost 0 bases, V lost 2 bases, and 4 bases had no gene match. The length of the CDR3 is 16 residues.